The 30 T cell receptor beta chains given below trace back to one sample, sequenced in a study of vaccination and CD4 T cells after COVID-19. Documented treatment: approximately 9-day PBMC culture with coronavirus spike peptide pools or control peptides (ViraFEST assay). Sequencing of DNA taken from cultured CD4+ T cells relied on the Oncomine TCR Beta short-read assay. TCRdb recomputed calls from the PCR reads with MiXCR, one row per CDR3 protein. Here the sample spans about 16,000 distinct CDR3 sequences, 35% to 45% being singletons. Antigens of these TCRs are unknown. Sequenced material: CD4+ T cells from blood, cultured in vitro, taken before SARS-CoV-2 vaccination. These receptors were collected from a human donor who received a COVID-19 vaccine.

The sample holds one count of this clonotype. The chain is built from TRBV25-1 and TRBJ1-3, with D perhaps matching TRBD1 (5 bases). The CDR3 contains 13 residues. From germline, CDR1 is MGHDK and CDR2 SYGVNS. V lost 4 bases and J 4 bases, leaving 8 bases between the germline ends. The CDR3 sequence: CASSVGDGNTIYF. The CDR3 nucleotides are TGTGCCAGCAGTGTGGGGGACGGAAACACCATATATTTT.

This clonotype was counted only a few times. This chain connects TRBV7-9 to TRBJ1-1, with D possibly matching TRBD1 (5 bases). The CDR3 consists of 14 residues. V gave up 1 base and J gave up 5 bases, with 11 bases separating them. Germline CDR1 SEHNR, CDR2 FQNEAQ (reference sequence). CDR3: CASSLEGARTEAFF. The CDR3 region has the DNA TGTGCCAGCAGCTTAGAAGGGGCGCGAACTGAAGCTTTCTTT.

The chain carries TRBV10-1 and TRBJ2-3; D possibly uses TRBD1 or TRBD2 (6 bases each). The CDR3 is 13 amino acids. Trimming removed 10 bases at V and 5 bases at J, with 16 bases between. Per the germline V gene, CDR1 is WNHNN and CDR2 is SYGVQD (reference sequence). CDR3 in amino acids: CATKEGGVDTQYF. As DNA, the CDR3 is TGCGCCACCAAAGAGGGGGGAGTAGATACGCAGTATTTT.

The J gene is TRBJ2-3, the V gene TRBV6-1; 7 nucleotides match TRBD2. Germline CDR1 and CDR2: MNHNS and SASEGT. V was clipped by 5 bases and J by 0 bases; unmatched bases: 5. CDR3 length: 15 amino acids. This CDR3 is CASSSGVTSTDTQYF. CDR3 coding DNA: TGTGCCAGCAGTAGCGGGGTAACTAGCACAGATACGCAGTATTTT.

The V and J genes are TRBV11-3 and TRBJ2-1; 10 bases fit TRBD1. The CDR3 has 15 residues. V was clipped by 0 bases and J by 7 bases; unmatched bases: 3. Germline V gene sequence: CDR1 SGHNT, CDR2 YENEEA. The CDR3 DNA reads TGTGCCAGCAGCTTAGAGGGACAGGGGCCGAATGAGCAGTTCTTC. Encoded protein: CASSLEGQGPNEQFF.

The J gene is TRBJ1-5, the V gene TRBV23-1; D uncertain. TRBV23-1 is annotated as an ORF whose role is uncertain. Deletions cut 0 bases from V and 13 bases from J, with 13 bases between. This CDR3 comprises 13 residues. As DNA, the CDR3 is TGCGCCAGCAGTCAATCGTGGAACCTACTACAGCATTTT. Its translation: CASSQSWNLLQHF.

This clonotype was recorded a few times. The CDR3 nucleotides are TGTGCCAGCAGTCGGAGTGGAGATACGCAGTATTTT. Its translation is CASSRSGDTQYF. This chain connects TRBV12-3 or TRBV12-4 to TRBJ2-3; D remains ambiguous. The CDR3 loop spans 12 amino acids. The V gene lost 5 bases and the J gene lost 5 bases, with 8 bases spanning the gap.

In its sample, this clonotype was seen a few times. This sequence joins TRBV2 and TRBJ2-3; 15 positions agree with TRBD2. V lost 4 bases and J lost 0; bases outside the gene matches: 8. CDR3 length equals 19 residues. Per the germline V gene, CDR1 is SNHLY and CDR2 is FYNNEI. CDR3 nucleotides: TGTGCCAGCAGTGGGCGGACTAGCGGGGGGGTACTTAGCACAGATACGCAGTATTTT. Amino acids: CASSGRTSGGVLSTDTQYF.

This chain connects TRBV6-1 to TRBJ1-3; 9 nucleotides match TRBD1. The V segment lost 5 bases and the J segment 8 bases; nucleotides outside the gene matches: 13. The germline CDR1 and CDR2 sequences are MNHNS and SASEGT. The length of the CDR3 is 16 residues. As DNA, the CDR3 is TGTGCCAGCAGTCACAATCGACAGGGGGTAGTGGACACCATATATTTT. It codes for CASSHNRQGVVDTIYF.

The rearrangement links TRBV2 to TRBJ1-4; D gene uncertain. The CDR3 is made up of 15 amino acids. V was cut by 0 bases and J by 7 bases, with 12 bases left in between. Germline CDR1 is SNHLY and CDR2 is FYNNEI. The CDR3 is CASSEASQLGEKLFF. CDR3 bases: TGTGCCAGCAGTGAAGCTTCTCAGTTAGGTGAAAAACTGTTTTTT.

CDR3 region: CASKGGQLRDNQPQHF. CDR3 in DNA: TGTGCCAGCAAAGGGGGGCAATTAAGGGACAATCAGCCCCAGCATTTT. The chain employs TRBV6-1 and TRBJ1-5; D possibly corresponds to TRBD1 (6 bases). V was cut by 7 bases and J by 3 bases, with 19 bases left in between. Germline V gene sequence: CDR1 MNHNS, CDR2 SASEGT. CDR3 size: 16 residues.

The chain employs TRBV2 and TRBJ2-2; 9 positions match TRBD2. Trimming cost V 6 bases and J 6 bases; bases outside gene matches: 8. The CDR3 is made up of 15 amino acids. CDR1 and CDR2 (germline): SNHLY, FYNNEI. CDR3 sequence reads: CASRAGTSSAGELFF. The CDR3 bases are TGTGCCAGCAGGGCCGGGACTAGCTCGGCCGGGGAGCTGTTTTTT.

The chain carries TRBV19 and TRBJ1-2; D not certain. V was trimmed by 8 bases and J by 5 bases, leaving 9 bases between them. The CDR3 runs 11 residues. Germline V gene sequence: CDR1 LNHDA, CDR2 SQIVND (reference sequence). The CDR3 spells CASFLGYGYTF. DNA for the CDR3: TGTGCCAGTTTTTTGGGGTATGGCTACACCTTC.

The J gene is TRBJ1-1, the V gene TRBV19, with D unclear. V shed 3 bases and J shed 5 bases, with 13 bases lying between them. Per germline, CDR1 LNHDA and CDR2 SQIVND (reference sequence). This CDR3 spans 14 amino acids. DNA of the CDR3: TGTGCCAGTAGTATCGGGCGGGTGGGTACTGAAGCTTTCTTT. This translates into CASSIGRVGTEAFF. The full variable domain, in which reference TRBV19 and TRBJ1-1 provide the parts outside the CDR3, is DGGITQSPKYLFRKEGQNVTLSCEQNLNHDAMYWYRQDPGQGLRLIYYSQIVNDFQKGDIAEGYSVSREKKESFPLTVTSAQKNPTAFYLCASSIGRVGTEAFFGQGTRLTVV.

This CDR3 is CSARRDGNTEAFF. CDR3 DNA sequence: TGCAGTGCTAGGAGGGATGGGAACACTGAAGCTTTCTTT. J is TRBJ1-1 and V is TRBV20-1; D not certain. Trimming pared 3 bases from V and 1 base from J, leaving 9 bases between. Looked up from germline, CDR1 is DFQATT and CDR2 is SNEGSKA (reference sequence). This CDR3 is built from 13 residues.

V gene TRBV2 combines with J gene TRBJ1-5; 10 bases line up with TRBD1. The CDR3 consists of 11 residues. The junction had 1 base not matched to a gene; V was cut back by 6 bases and J by 11 bases. Germline-derived CDR1 and CDR2 are SNHLY and FYNNEI. The CDR3 DNA is TGTGCCAGCAGGGGGACAGGGGCCCAGCATTTT. Protein: CASRGTGAQHF.

This clonotype was found a few times. The rearrangement links TRBV30 to TRBJ1-2; D is uncertain. Germline CDR1 is GTSNPN and CDR2 is SVGIG (reference sequence). V dropped 8 bases and J dropped 3 bases, with 16 bases sitting between them. CDR3 size: 13 residues. The CDR3 nucleotides read TGTGCCAGCAGCCCGGATTCGCACTATGGCTACACCTTC. Protein product: CASSPDSHYGYTF.

This clonotype was seen more than once but under ten times. This chain joins TRBV2 and TRBJ1-5, with 9 nucleotides matching TRBD1. CDR3 length: 15 amino acids. With 7 bases clipped from V and 6 bases from J, the junction kept 10 bases outside the gene matches. CDR1 is SNHLY and CDR2 is FYNNEI in the germline V gene. This CDR3 reads CASTAGQGEGQPQHF. CDR3 nucleotides: TGTGCCAGCACGGCGGGACAGGGAGAGGGTCAGCCCCAGCATTTT.

This clonotype was detected only a few times. The chain links TRBV7-9 to TRBJ2-5; 8 bases are shared with TRBD1. Trimming took 5 bases from V and 2 from J; bases not matched to a gene: 16. This CDR3 contains 18 residues. Germline-derived CDR1 and CDR2 are SEHNR and FQNEAQ (reference sequence). The CDR3 loop reads CASSLPPFRGREQETQYF. CDR3 nucleotides: TGTGCCAGCAGCCTTCCCCCGTTCAGGGGGCGTGAGCAAGAGACCCAGTACTTC. The full variable domain, in which reference TRBV7-9 and TRBJ2-5 provide the parts outside the CDR3, is DTGVSQNPRHKITKRGQNVTFRCDPISEHNRLYWYRQTLGQGPEFLTYFQNEAQLEKSRLLSDRFSAERPKGSFSTLEIQRTEQGDSAMYLCASSLPPFRGREQETQYFGPGTRLLVL.

A single count supports this clonotype. This chain joins TRBV6-1 and TRBJ1-3, with D perhaps matching TRBD1 (6 bases). CDR1 is MNHNS, CDR2 SASEGT, per germline. This CDR3 region has 17 residues. V was shortened by 5 bases and J by 3 bases, with 20 bases between the two germline ends. The CDR3 is CASSRGVLGAIGNTIYF. The CDR3 nucleotides read TGTGCCAGCAGTCGGGGGGTCCTGGGGGCTATTGGAAACACCATATATTTT.

V usage is TRBV20-1 and J usage is TRBJ2-6; D gene ambiguous. This CDR3 comprises 16 residues. Trimming took 0 bases from V and 0 from J, leaving 9 bases between them. Per germline, CDR1 DFQATT and CDR2 SNEGSKA (reference sequence). The CDR3 loop is CSAREAAPSGANVLTF. The CDR3 bases are TGCAGTGCTAGAGAGGCAGCTCCCTCTGGGGCCAACGTCCTGACTTTC.

The chain joins TRBV30 to TRBJ2-1; 8 nucleotides line up with TRBD1. J gave up 6 bases and V 2 bases, and 3 bases lay outside the gene matches. The CDR3 runs 13 residues. Germline loops: CDR1 GTSNPN, CDR2 SVGIG (reference sequence). The CDR3 here is CAWSPDRGNEQFF. The DNA of the CDR3 is TGTGCCTGGAGTCCCGACAGGGGCAATGAGCAGTTCTTC.

V is TRBV6-5 and J is TRBJ1-3; 7 positions match TRBD1. Losses at the gene ends were 2 bases for V and 3 bases for J; bases not matched to a gene: 7. This CDR3 comprises 16 residues. Germline V CDR1 and CDR2: MNHEY, SVGAGI. The CDR3 nucleotides read TGTGCCAGCAGTTACCAACAGGGGCAGGGTGGAAACACCATATATTTT. Translation gives CASSYQQGQGGNTIYF.

This rearrangement joins TRBV6-1 to TRBJ1-2; D gene ambiguous. Germline CDR1 MNHNS, CDR2 SASEGT. The V gene lost 6 bases and the J gene lost 3 bases, with 20 bases spanning the gap. This CDR3 is built from 16 residues. CDR3 nucleotides: TGTGCCAGCAGCCCGTTCGCAGCACGGTCGGACTATGGCTACACCTTC. Translated: CASSPFAARSDYGYTF.

This clonotype was recorded a few times. V usage is TRBV7-3 and J usage is TRBJ1-2; D unclear. V gave up 1 base and J gave up 6 bases, with 9 bases separating them. This CDR3 has 13 amino acids. Per germline, CDR1 SGHTA and CDR2 FQGTGA. CDR3: CASSLNRGDGYTF. The CDR3 nucleotides are TGTGCCAGCAGCTTAAATCGGGGAGATGGCTACACCTTC.

The chain joins TRBV7-2 to TRBJ2-1; TRBD1 aligns across 7 bases. J gave up 12 bases and V 8 bases, and 4 bases lay outside the gene matches. The CDR3 consists of 10 residues. Germline loops: CDR1 SGHTA, CDR2 FQGNSA. The CDR3 here is CASVRDRQFF. CDR3 DNA: TGTGCCAGCGTCCGGGACAGGCAGTTCTTC.

The rearrangement uses TRBV6-1 and TRBJ2-3; 15 bases are a match to TRBD2. The germline V gene encodes CDR1 MNHNS and CDR2 SASEGT. The CDR3 extends over 15 amino acids. The ends lost 8 bases at V and 4 bases at J; junction bases unmatched: 4. The CDR3 region has the DNA TGTGCCAGCCAGGGACTAGCGGGGGGTTCAGATACGCAGTATTTT. Its translation is CASQGLAGGSDTQYF.

The chain's CDR3 is CATSAAGEGNYGYTF. The CDR3, as DNA: TGTGCCACCAGTGCTGCCGGGGAGGGGAACTATGGCTACACCTTC. The V and J genes are TRBV24-1 and TRBJ1-2; perhaps TRBD1 as D (5 bases). CDR1 and CDR2 from the germline V gene are KGHDR and SFDVKD. The ends were cut back, 5 bases at V and 2 bases at J, with 14 bases in the middle. The CDR3 spans 15 residues.

This chain links TRBV19 with TRBJ2-7, with a weak D call TRBD2 (6 bases). This CDR3 has 12 amino acids. Germline lookup yields CDR1 LNHDA and CDR2 SQIVND (reference sequence). Trimming removed 6 bases at V and 5 bases at J, with 11 bases between. Written as DNA, the CDR3 is TGTGCCAGTAGCCGGGGGTTGGACGAGCAGTACTTC. As protein: CASSRGLDEQYF.

The table lists this clonotype with a few counts. The rearrangement joins TRBV2 to TRBJ1-2, with D possibly matching TRBD1 (5 bases). From germline, CDR1 is SNHLY and CDR2 FYNNEI. This CDR3 has 12 amino acids. The V end lost 5 bases, the J end lost 4 bases, and 8 bases lay between the germline ends. As DNA, the CDR3 is TGTGCCAGCAGTCCGGGACTCTATGGCTACACCTTC. Amino acids: CASSPGLYGYTF.